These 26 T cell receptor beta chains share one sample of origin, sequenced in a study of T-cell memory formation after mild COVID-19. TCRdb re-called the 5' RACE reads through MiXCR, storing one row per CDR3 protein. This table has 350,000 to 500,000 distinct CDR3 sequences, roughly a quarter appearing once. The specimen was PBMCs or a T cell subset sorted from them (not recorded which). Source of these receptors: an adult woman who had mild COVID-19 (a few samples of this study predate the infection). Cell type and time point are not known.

The CDR3 here is CASSRWTGRNTGELFF. The CDR3 DNA is TGTGCCAGCAGCCGTTGGACAGGGAGGAACACCGGGGAGCTGTTTTTT. V usage is TRBV7-9 and J usage is TRBJ2-2; 8 nucleotides align to TRBD1. The germline gives CDR1 SEHNR, CDR2 FQNEAQ (reference sequence). The ends lost 5 bases at V and 1 base at J; junction bases unmatched: 6. This CDR3 region has 16 residues.

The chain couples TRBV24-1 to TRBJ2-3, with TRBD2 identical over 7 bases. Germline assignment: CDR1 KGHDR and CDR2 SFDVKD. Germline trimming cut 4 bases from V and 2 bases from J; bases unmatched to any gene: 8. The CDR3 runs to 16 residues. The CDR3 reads CATSDLSGAPTDTQYF. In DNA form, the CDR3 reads TGTGCCACCAGTGACCTGAGCGGGGCCCCCACAGATACGCAGTATTTT.

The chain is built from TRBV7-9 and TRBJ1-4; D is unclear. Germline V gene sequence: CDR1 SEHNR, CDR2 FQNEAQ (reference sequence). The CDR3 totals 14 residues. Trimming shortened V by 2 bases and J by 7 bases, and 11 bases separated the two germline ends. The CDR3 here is CASSLIEEGEKLFF. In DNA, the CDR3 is TGTGCCAGCAGCTTAATCGAAGAGGGTGAAAAACTGTTTTTT.

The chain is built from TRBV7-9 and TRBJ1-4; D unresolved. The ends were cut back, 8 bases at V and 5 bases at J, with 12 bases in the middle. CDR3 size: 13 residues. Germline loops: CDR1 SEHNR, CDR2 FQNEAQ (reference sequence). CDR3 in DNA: TGTGCCAGCGTTGGGCAGCCAAATGAAAAACTGTTTTTT. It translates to CASVGQPNEKLFF.

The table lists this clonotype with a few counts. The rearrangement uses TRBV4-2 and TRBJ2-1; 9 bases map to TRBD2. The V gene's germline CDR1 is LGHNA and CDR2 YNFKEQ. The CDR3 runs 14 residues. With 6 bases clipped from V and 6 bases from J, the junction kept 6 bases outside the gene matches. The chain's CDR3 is CASRHGTSFNEQFF. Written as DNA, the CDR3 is TGTGCCAGCAGGCACGGGACTAGCTTCAATGAGCAGTTCTTC.

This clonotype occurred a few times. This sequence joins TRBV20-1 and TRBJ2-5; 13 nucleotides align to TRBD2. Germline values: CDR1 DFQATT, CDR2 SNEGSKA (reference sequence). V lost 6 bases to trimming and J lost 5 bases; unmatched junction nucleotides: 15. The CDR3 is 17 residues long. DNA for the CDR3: TGCAGTGCCCCGAAGGGGACTAGCGGGGCTAGGGGGGAGACCCAGTACTTC. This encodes CSAPKGTSGARGETQYF.

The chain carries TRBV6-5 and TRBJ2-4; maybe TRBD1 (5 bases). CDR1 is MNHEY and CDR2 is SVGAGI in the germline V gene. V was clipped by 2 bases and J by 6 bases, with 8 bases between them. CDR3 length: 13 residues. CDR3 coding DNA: TGTGCCAGCAGTTACAGGGGTGGAAACATTCAGTACTTC. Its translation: CASSYRGGNIQYF.

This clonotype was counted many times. In DNA, the CDR3 is TGTGCCAGCAGTCCCAAGTTAGCCAAAAACATTCAGTACTTC. It translates to CASSPKLAKNIQYF. V gene TRBV12-3 or TRBV12-4 combines with J gene TRBJ2-4; D unclear. The CDR3 sequence is 14 residues long. Trimming shortened V by 5 bases and J by 0 bases, and 8 bases separated the two germline ends.

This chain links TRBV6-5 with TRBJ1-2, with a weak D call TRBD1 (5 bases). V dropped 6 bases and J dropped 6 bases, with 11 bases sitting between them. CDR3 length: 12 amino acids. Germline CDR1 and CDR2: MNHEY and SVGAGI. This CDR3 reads CASRSGGNGYTF. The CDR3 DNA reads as TGTGCCAGCAGGTCGGGGGGGAATGGCTACACCTTC.

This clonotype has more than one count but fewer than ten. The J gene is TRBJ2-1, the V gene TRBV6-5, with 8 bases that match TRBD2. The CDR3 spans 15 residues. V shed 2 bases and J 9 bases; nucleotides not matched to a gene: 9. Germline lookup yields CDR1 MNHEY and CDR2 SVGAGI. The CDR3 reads CASSYSGGAMGEQFF. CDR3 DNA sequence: TGTGCCAGCAGTTACAGCGGGGGAGCCATGGGTGAGCAGTTCTTC.

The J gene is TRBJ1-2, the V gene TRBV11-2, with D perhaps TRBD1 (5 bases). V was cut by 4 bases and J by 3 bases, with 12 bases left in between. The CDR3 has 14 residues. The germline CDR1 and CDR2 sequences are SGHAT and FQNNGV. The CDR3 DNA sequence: TGTGCCAGCAGCTCAGGGTGGGCAGACTATGGCTACACCTTC. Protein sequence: CASSSGWADYGYTF.

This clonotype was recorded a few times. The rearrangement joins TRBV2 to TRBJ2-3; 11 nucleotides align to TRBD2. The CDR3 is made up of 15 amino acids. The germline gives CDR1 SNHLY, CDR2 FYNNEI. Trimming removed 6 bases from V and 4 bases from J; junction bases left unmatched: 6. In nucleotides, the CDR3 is TGTGCCAGCAGCGTAGCGGGGGGGCATTCAGATACGCAGTATTTT. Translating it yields CASSVAGGHSDTQYF.

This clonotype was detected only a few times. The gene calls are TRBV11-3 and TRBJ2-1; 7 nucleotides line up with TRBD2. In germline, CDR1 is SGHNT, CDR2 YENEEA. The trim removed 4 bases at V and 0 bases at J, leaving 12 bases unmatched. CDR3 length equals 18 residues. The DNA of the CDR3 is TGTGCCAGCAGCTCACGACTAGCTCCTCAGAGCTCCTACAATGAGCAGTTCTTC. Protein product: CASSSRLAPQSSYNEQFF.

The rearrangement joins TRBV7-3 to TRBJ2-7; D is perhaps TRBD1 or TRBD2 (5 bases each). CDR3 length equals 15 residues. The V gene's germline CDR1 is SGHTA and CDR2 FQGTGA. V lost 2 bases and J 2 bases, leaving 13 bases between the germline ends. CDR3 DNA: TGTGCCAGCAGCTTAGGTGGGACGCCGACCTACGAGCAGTACTTC. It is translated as CASSLGGTPTYEQYF.

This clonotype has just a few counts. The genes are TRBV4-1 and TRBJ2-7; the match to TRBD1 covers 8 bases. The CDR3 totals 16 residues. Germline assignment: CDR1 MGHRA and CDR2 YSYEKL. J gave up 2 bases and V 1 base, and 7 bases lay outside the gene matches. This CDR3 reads CASSQVPTGDPYEQYF. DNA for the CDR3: TGCGCCAGCAGCCAAGTCCCGACAGGGGATCCCTACGAGCAGTACTTC.

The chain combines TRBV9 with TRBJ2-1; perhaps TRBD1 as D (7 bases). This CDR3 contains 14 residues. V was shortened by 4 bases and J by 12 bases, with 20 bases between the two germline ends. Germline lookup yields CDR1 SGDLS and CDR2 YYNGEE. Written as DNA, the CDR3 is TGTGCCAGCAGCCCAGGAGGGGGCGCGTACCCGCAGTTCTTC. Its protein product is CASSPGGGAYPQFF.

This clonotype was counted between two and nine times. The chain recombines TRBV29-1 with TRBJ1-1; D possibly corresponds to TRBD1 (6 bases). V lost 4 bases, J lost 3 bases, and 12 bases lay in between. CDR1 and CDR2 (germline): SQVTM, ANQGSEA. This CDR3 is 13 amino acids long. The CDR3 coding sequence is TGCAGCGTTGGTACAGGGACGGACACTGAAGCTTTCTTT. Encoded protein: CSVGTGTDTEAFF.

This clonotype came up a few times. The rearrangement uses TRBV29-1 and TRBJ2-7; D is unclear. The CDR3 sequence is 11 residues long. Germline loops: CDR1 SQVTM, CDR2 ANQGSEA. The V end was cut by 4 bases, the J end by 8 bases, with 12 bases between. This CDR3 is CSVVMTIQQYF. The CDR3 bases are TGCAGCGTTGTTATGACAATTCAGCAGTACTTC.

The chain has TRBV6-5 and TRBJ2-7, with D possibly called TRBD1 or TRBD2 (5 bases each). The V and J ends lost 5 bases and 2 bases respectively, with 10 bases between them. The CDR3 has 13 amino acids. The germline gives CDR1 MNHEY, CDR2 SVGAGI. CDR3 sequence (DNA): TGTGCCAGCAGTCACGGGGCAGCCTACGAGCAGTACTTC. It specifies CASSHGAAYEQYF.

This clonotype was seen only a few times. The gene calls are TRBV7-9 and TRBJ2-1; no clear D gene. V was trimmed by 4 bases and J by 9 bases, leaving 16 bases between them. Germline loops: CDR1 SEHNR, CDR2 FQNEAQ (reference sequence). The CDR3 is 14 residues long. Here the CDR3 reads CASSSGVGSGEQFF. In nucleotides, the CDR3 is TGTGCCAGCAGCTCCGGCGTGGGTTCGGGTGAGCAGTTCTTC.

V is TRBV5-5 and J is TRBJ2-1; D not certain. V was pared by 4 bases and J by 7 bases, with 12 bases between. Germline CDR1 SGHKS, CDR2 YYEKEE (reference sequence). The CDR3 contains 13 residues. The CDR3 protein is CASSGPPGNEQFF. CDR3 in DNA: TGTGCCAGCAGCGGACCGCCCGGGAATGAGCAGTTCTTC.

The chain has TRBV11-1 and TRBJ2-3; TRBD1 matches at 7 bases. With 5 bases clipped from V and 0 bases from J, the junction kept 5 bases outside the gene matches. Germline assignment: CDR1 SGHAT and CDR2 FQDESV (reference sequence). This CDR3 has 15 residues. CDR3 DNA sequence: TGTGCCAGCAGCCCCCGGGACAGAAGCACAGATACGCAGTATTTT. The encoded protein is CASSPRDRSTDTQYF.

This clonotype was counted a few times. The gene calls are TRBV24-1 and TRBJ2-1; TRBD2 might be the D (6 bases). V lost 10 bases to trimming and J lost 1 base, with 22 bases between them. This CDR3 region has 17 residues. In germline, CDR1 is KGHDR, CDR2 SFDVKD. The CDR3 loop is CATFMEGEALSYNEQFF. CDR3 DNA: TGTGCCACGTTTATGGAGGGAGAAGCACTTTCCTACAATGAGCAGTTCTTC.

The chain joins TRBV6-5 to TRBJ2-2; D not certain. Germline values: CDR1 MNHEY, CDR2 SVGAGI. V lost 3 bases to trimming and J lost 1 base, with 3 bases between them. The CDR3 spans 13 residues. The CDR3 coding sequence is TGTGCCAGCAGTTATGAGAACACCGGGGAGCTGTTTTTT. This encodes CASSYENTGELFF.

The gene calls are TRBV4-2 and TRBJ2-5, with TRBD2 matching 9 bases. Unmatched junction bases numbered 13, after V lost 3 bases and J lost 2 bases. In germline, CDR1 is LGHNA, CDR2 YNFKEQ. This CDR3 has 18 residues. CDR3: CASSQPLSRGGDQETQYF. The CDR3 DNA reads TGTGCCAGCAGCCAGCCGTTATCGCGCGGGGGGGATCAAGAGACCCAGTACTTC.

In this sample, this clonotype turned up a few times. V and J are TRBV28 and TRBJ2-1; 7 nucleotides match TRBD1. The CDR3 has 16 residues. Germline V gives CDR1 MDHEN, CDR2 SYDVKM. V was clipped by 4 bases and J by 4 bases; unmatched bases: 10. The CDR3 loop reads CASSYEGAPLYNEQFF. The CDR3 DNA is TGTGCCAGCAGTTATGAGGGGGCGCCACTATACAATGAGCAGTTCTTC. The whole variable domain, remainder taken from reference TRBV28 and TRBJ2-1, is DVKVTQSSRYLVKRTGEKVFLECVQDMDHENMFWYRQDPGLGLRLIYFSYDVKMKEKGDIPEGYSVSREKKERFSLILESASTNQTSMYLCASSYEGAPLYNEQFFGPGTRLTVL.